This T cell receptor beta chain was sequenced for a study of memory CD4+ T cells and cytomegalovirus serostatus. Study-wide results and caveats: Suggested: most of the CMV-linked TCR signature lies in CD4+ memory cells. CMV serostatus prediction reached median AUC 0.95, or 0.91 with US-trained model.

V shed 5 bases and J shed 7 bases, with 8 bases lying between them. The CDR3 is made up of 11 amino acids. Germline V lookup: CDR1 SGHAT, CDR2 FQNNGV. This clone occurred once. Its antigen is currently unknown. The sort gate was single viable CD3+CD4+CD8-CD45RO+ cells for memory CD4+ T cells. As processed by the authors: After removing out-of-frame reads, under 2.5 million distinct TCRbeta sequences remained. Data came from immunoSEQ multiplex PCR; TCRdb stores just in-frame clones and leaves some out. Clonal size and the V and J genes are those of that table, whereas D and trimming came from the DNA. The sample consists of roughly 48,000 clones, around 80% of them appearing once.

The rearrangement uses TRBV11-2 and TRBJ1-2; D call uncertain. The sample comprised memory CD4+ T cells from blood. This receptor was obtained from an adult in good health and CMV-seropositive. The CDR3, as DNA: TGTGCCAGCAGCCAAGGAAGTGGCTACACCTTC. It codes for CASSQGSGYTF.